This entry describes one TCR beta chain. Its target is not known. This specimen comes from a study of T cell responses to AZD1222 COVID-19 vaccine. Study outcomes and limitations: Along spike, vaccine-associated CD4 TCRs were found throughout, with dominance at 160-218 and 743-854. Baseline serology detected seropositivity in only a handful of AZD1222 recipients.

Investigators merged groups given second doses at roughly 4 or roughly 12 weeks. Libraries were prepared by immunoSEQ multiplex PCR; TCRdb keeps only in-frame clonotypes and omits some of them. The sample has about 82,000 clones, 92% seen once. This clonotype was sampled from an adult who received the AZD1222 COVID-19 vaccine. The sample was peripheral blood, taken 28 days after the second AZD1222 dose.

CDR3: CASSLVPSGANVLTF. CDR3 DNA: TGCGCCAGCAGCTTGGTCCCCTCTGGGGCCAACGTCCTGACTTTC. V is TRBV5-1 and J is TRBJ2-6; D gene unclear. The CDR3 loop spans 15 amino acids. Trimming pared 0 bases from V and 0 bases from J, leaving 4 bases between. The germline V gene encodes CDR1 SGHRS and CDR2 YFSETQ.